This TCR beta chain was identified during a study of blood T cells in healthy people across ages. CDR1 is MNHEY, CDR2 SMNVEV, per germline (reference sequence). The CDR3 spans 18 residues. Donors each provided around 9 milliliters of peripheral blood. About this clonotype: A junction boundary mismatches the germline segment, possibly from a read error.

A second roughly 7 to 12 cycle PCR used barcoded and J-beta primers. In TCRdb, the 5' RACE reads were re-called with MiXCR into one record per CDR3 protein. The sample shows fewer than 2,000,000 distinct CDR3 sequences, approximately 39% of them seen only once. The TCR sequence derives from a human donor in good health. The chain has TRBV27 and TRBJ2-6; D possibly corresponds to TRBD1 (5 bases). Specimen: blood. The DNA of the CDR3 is TGTGCCAGCAGGGCACTCGGGCAGGGCGACTCTGGGGCCAGCGTCCTGACTTTC. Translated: CASRALGQGDSGASVLTF.